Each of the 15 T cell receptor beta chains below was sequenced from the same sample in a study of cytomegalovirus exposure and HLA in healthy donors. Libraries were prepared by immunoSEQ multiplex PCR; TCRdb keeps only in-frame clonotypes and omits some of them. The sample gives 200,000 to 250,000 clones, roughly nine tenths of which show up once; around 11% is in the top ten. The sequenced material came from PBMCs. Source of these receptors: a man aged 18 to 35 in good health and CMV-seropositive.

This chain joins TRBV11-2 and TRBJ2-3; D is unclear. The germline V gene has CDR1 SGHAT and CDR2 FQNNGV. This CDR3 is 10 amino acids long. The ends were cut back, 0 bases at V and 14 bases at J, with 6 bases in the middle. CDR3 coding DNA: TGTGCCAGCAGCTTAGATCTTCCGTATTTT. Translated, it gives CASSLDLPYF.

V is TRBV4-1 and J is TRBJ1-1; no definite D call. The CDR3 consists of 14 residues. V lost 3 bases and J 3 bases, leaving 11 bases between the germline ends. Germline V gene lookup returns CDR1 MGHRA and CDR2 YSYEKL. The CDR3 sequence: CASSQAGTYTEAFF. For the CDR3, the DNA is TGCGCCAGCAGCCAGGCCGGAACCTACACTGAAGCTTTCTTT.

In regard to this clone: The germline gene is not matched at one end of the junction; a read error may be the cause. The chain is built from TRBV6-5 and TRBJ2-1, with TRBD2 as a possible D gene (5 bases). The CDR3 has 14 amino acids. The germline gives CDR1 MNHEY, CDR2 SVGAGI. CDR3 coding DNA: TGTGCCAGCAGTAACTCTCGGGGAATAGGTGAGCAGTTCTTC. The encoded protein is CASSNSRGIGEQFF.

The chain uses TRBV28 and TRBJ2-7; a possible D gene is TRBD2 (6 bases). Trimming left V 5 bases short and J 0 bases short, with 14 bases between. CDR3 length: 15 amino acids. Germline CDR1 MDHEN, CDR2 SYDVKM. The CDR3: CASSPPLGGSYEQYF. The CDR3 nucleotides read TGTGCCAGCAGTCCCCCTTTGGGAGGCTCCTACGAGCAGTACTTC.

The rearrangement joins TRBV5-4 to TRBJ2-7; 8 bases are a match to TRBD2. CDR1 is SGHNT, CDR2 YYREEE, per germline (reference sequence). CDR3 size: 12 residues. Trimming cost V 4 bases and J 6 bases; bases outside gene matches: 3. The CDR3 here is CASSRGGSEQYF. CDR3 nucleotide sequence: TGTGCCAGCAGCCGGGGGGGAAGCGAGCAGTACTTC.

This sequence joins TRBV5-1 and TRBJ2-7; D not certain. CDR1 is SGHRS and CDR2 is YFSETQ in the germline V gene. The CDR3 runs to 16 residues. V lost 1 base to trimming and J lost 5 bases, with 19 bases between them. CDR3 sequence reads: CASSLPRTRKVDEQYF. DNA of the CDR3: TGCGCCAGCAGCTTGCCCCGAACAAGGAAGGTGGACGAGCAGTACTTC.

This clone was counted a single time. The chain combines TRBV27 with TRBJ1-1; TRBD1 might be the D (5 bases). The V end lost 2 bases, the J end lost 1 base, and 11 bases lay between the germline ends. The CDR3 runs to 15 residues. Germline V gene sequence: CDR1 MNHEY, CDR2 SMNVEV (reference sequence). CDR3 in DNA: TGTGCCAGCAGTTTAATAGGGGAGACGAACACTGAAGCTTTCTTT. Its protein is CASSLIGETNTEAFF.

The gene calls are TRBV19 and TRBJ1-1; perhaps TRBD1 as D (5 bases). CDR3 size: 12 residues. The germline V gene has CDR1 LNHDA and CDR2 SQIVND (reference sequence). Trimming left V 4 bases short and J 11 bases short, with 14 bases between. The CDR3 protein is CASSTPAGPAFF. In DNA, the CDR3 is TGTGCCAGTAGTACACCTGCAGGGCCCGCTTTCTTT.

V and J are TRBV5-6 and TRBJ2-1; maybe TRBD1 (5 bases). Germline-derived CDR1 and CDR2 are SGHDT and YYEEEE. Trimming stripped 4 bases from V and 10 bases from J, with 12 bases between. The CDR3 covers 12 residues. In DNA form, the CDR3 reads TGTGCCAGCAGCGAATCCTGGGGCGAGCAGTTCTTC. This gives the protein CASSESWGEQFF.

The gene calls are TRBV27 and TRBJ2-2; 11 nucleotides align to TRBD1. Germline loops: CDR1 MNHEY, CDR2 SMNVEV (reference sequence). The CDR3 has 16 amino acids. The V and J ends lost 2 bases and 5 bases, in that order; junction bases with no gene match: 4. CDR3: CASSLRDRGGTGELFF. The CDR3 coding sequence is TGTGCCAGCAGTTTAAGGGACAGGGGGGGGACCGGGGAGCTGTTTTTT.

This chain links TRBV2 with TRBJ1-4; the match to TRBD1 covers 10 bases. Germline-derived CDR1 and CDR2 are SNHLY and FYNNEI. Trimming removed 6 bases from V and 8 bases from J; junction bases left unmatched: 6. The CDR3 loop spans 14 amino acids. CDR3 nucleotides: TGTGCCAGCAGACAAGACAGGGGGCGAGAAAAACTGTTTTTT. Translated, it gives CASRQDRGREKLFF.

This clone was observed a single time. The CDR3 protein is CASSLEGKFGTQYF. CDR3 bases: TGTGCCAGCAGCTTGGAAGGCAAGTTCGGGACCCAGTACTTC. The chain employs TRBV5-4 and TRBJ2-5; the D is unclear. V lost 0 bases, J lost 7 bases, and 13 bases lay in between. Germline CDR1 and CDR2: SGHNT and YYREEE (reference sequence). There are 14 residues in the CDR3.

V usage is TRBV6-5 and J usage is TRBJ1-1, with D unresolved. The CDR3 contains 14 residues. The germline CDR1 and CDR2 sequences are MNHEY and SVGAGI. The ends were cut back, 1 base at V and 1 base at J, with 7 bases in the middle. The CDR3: CASSYYSGNTEAFF. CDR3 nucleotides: TGTGCCAGCAGTTACTATTCGGGGAACACTGAAGCTTTCTTT.

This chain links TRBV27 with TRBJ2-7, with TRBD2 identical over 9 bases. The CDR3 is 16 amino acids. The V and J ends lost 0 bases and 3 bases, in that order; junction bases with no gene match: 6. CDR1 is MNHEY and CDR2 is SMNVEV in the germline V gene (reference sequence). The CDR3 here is CASSLSVLAGYYEQYF. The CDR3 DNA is TGTGCCAGCAGTTTATCGGTGCTAGCGGGGTACTACGAGCAGTACTTC.

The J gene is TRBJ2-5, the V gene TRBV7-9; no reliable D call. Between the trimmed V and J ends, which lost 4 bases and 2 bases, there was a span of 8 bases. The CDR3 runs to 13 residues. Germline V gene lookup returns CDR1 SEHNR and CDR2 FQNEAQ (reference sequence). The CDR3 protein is CASSWGSQETQYF. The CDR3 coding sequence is TGTGCCAGCAGCTGGGGTTCACAAGAGACCCAGTACTTC.